This record concerns one TCR beta chain sequence. The antigen is undetermined. This record belongs to a study of T cell responses to AZD1222 COVID-19 vaccine. Generated by immunoSEQ multiplex PCR, the TCRdb table keeps only in-frame clones and is missing some. The sample holds 80,000 or so clones, around 90% seen once. Study-level findings and limits: Donors were chiefly white British, with a greater number of females, and clonal diversity was perhaps underestimated. Repertoires were sampled only after the peak T cell response.

The material was peripheral blood, obtained on day 0 of AZD1222 vaccination. This receptor was taken from an adult in good health.

Here the CDR3 DNA reads TGTGCCAGCAGTTACTCTCGGGGCAATGAGCAGTTCTTC. This sequence encodes CASSYSRGNEQFF. The chain carries TRBV6-5 and TRBJ2-1, with a possible D match to TRBD2 (5 bases). Trimming removed 0 bases at V and 6 bases at J, with 6 bases between. CDR3 size: 13 residues. Germline-derived CDR1 and CDR2 are MNHEY and SVGAGI.